This T cell receptor (beta chain) was sequenced in a study of CD8 T cells in Susac syndrome. The RNA, about 0.5 to 1 ug, was put through reverse transcription using random hexamers. TCRdb re-called the immunoSEQ multiplex PCR reads through MiXCR, storing one row per CDR3 protein. The data show some 130,000 distinct CDR3 sequences, roughly 80% seen once. Negative isolation yielded the CD8+ and CD4+ T cells, while FACS enriched the TEMRA cells. CDR1 PRHDT and CDR2 FYEKMQ come from the germline V gene (reference sequence). The V and J ends lost 7 bases and 2 bases, in that order; junction bases with no gene match: 5. This CDR3 region has 15 residues.

V gene TRBV13 combines with J gene TRBJ2-1; TRBD2 agrees at 10 bases. The sample consisted of CD8+ T cells from PBMCs. This sequence was found in a human donor with multiple sclerosis. CDR3 DNA sequence: TGTGCCAGCATCGCACTAGCGGGAACCTACAATGAGCAGTTCTTC. It encodes CASIALAGTYNEQFF.